Many counts were recorded for the clone carrying this TCR beta chain. The entry originates in a study of T cells after yellow fever vaccination. Study-level background: Flow sorting relied on CD3, CD45RA, CCR7 and CD95 to obtain EM, EMRA, CM and Tscm memory subsets.

Study findings and constraints: The study found a weaker secondary response that peaked faster, day 5 versus 15. Among primary-vaccination clones, most reappeared after the booster, at almost 98% for CD4 and more than 85% for CD8.

MiXCR was run by TCRdb on the 5' RACE reads, yielding one entry per CDR3 protein. This table holds about 12,000 distinct CDR3 sequences, 5.8% found once. Germline V lookup: CDR1 LGHNA, CDR2 YSLEER. The trim removed 0 bases at V and 5 bases at J, leaving 11 bases unmatched. This CDR3 has 18 amino acids. The chain carries TRBV4-3 and TRBJ2-7; 12 nucleotides line up with TRBD1. This receptor was taken from a man aged 25-45 years who received the YFV17D yellow fever vaccine. The sequencing used PBMCs, either bulk or a sorted T-cell subset (CD4+, CD8+, memory, or dextramer-sorted; not recorded which), collected on the day of the yellow fever booster vaccination. In DNA form, the CDR3 reads TGCGCCAGCAGCCAAGATAGGAGTAAGGGACAGGGGGCACACGAGCAGTACTTC. Translating it yields CASSQDRSKGQGAHEQYF.